The sequence of this TCR beta chain was determined in a study of shared clonotypes between healthy human individuals. The repertoire was sequenced with immunoSEQ multiplex PCR; TCRdb's copy has only in-frame clones and lacks some. The sample yields hundreds of thousands of clones, around 97% seen once. With 5 bases clipped from V and 1 base from J, the junction kept 6 bases outside the gene matches. The CDR3 loop spans 14 amino acids. Germline V gene sequence: CDR1 SQVTM, CDR2 ANQGSEA. The gene calls are TRBV29-1 and TRBJ2-7, with 9 bases identical to TRBD1. This TCR came from a woman younger than 45 in good health. Sequenced sample: naive CD4+ T cells sorted from blood. Indicated subset: CD45RA+ positively selected. The CDR3 here is CSVSRTGVSYEQYF. CDR3 DNA: TGCAGCGTTTCCAGGACAGGGGTTTCCTACGAGCAGTACTTC.